These 28 T cell receptor beta chains originate from one sample sequenced in a study of blood T cell repertoires in COVID-19 (dated by TCRdb to the early 2020s). Library preparation was by the immunoSEQ multiplex PCR assay. TCRdb limited this immuneACCESS table to in-frame rearrangements with V and J called. A share of clones is missing; checked studies link under half to unresolved V genes, and the rest is unexplained. Within this sample are roughly 140,000 clones, with 80% to 90% of them counted one time only. The leading ten clones occupy 15% of the sample. Sequencing was performed on peripheral blood. The receptors derive from a woman aged 40-49 years with acute or convalescent COVID-19.

The V call is TRBV7-2, the J call TRBJ1-1, with D maybe TRBD1 (5 bases). Germline CDR1 and CDR2: SGHTA and FQGNSA. Trimming took 10 bases from V and 0 from J, leaving 12 bases between them. The CDR3 sequence is 13 residues long. The CDR3 sequence: CATQRQMNTEAFF. CDR3 coding DNA: TGTGCCACCCAACGACAGATGAACACTGAAGCTTTCTTT. Filled out from reference TRBV7-2 and TRBJ1-1, the complete variable domain reads GAGVSQSPSNKVTEKGKDVELRCDPISGHTALYWYRQSLGQGLEFLIYFQGNSAPDKSGLPSDRFSAERTGGSVSTLTIQRTQQEDSAVYLCATQRQMNTEAFFGQGTRLTVV.

This chain uses TRBV27 with TRBJ2-1, with a weak D call TRBD2 (6 bases). With 3 bases removed from V and 2 bases from J, the gap between germline ends came to 8 bases. Per germline, CDR1 MNHEY and CDR2 SMNVEV (reference sequence). The CDR3 sequence is 14 residues long. CDR3 nucleotides: TGTGCCAGCAGTTTGGGGGGAACCTACAATGAGCAGTTCTTC. Its protein is CASSLGGTYNEQFF.

This chain connects TRBV19 to TRBJ1-4; 9 positions agree with TRBD1. CDR1 is LNHDA, CDR2 SQIVND, per germline (reference sequence). Trimming removed 6 bases from V and 0 bases from J; junction bases left unmatched: 8. This CDR3 region has 17 residues. CDR3 DNA: TGTGCCAGTAGCTTACAGGGGGCCACTGCAACTAATGAAAAACTGTTTTTT. Translation: CASSLQGATATNEKLFF.

The chain is built from TRBV19 and TRBJ2-2, with a tentative D call TRBD1 (7 bases). Trimming stripped 7 bases from V and 1 base from J, with 16 bases between. The germline CDR1 and CDR2 sequences are LNHDA and SQIVND (reference sequence). The CDR3 is 16 residues long. The CDR3 nucleotides read TGTGCCAGTACCTACTCAGGGGGGCAGAACACCGGGGAGCTGTTTTTT. Protein: CASTYSGGQNTGELFF.

The CDR3 bases are TGCAGCGTTGACAGGGAGGGCACAGATACGCAGTATTTT. Protein: CSVDREGTDTQYF. The V and J genes are TRBV29-1 and TRBJ2-3; D is possibly TRBD2 (6 bases). Germline V gives CDR1 SQVTM, CDR2 ANQGSEA. The V end was cut by 3 bases, the J end by 1 base, with 8 bases between. The CDR3 spans 13 residues.

This clone was counted only a few times. The genes are TRBV4-2 and TRBJ2-1, with 11 bases aligning to TRBD2. With 0 bases clipped from V and 4 bases from J, the junction kept 5 bases outside the gene matches. The CDR3 contains 17 residues. Germline CDR1 LGHNA, CDR2 YNFKEQ. CDR3: CASSQDSGGAPYNEQFF. CDR3 DNA: TGTGCCAGCAGCCAAGATAGCGGGGGGGCCCCTTACAATGAGCAGTTCTTC.

V gene TRBV25-1 combines with J gene TRBJ2-1; 9 bases agree with TRBD2. The V gene's germline CDR1 is MGHDK and CDR2 SYGVNS. The ends lost 2 bases at V and 7 bases at J; junction bases unmatched: 6. CDR3 length: 15 amino acids. CDR3 DNA: TGTGCCAGCAGTGAAGCACTAGCGGGTTTTAATGAGCAGTTCTTC. Encoded protein: CASSEALAGFNEQFF.

In the case of this clone: The same CDR3 is also encoded by other DNA sequences in this sample. The rearrangement uses TRBV28 and TRBJ1-4; weak D call: TRBD1 (5 bases). This CDR3 contains 14 residues. V was cut by 4 bases and J by 7 bases, with 13 bases left in between. CDR1 is MDHEN, CDR2 SYDVKM, per germline. Here the CDR3 reads CASSSGQGGEKLFF. The CDR3 DNA reads as TGTGCCAGCAGTTCAGGCCAGGGCGGTGAAAAACTGTTTTTT.

This chain uses TRBV12-5 with TRBJ2-1; 9 nucleotides line up with TRBD2. The germline gives CDR1 LGHNT, CDR2 FRNRAP. The CDR3 is 15 amino acids. J gave up 7 bases and V 5 bases, and 9 bases lay outside the gene matches. Here the CDR3 DNA reads TGTGCTAGTGGTCAACGGACTAGCGCCCGAAATGAGCAGTTCTTC. This codes for CASGQRTSARNEQFF.

V gene TRBV19 combines with J gene TRBJ2-7; D is possibly TRBD2 (5 bases). Germline values: CDR1 LNHDA, CDR2 SQIVND (reference sequence). CDR3 length: 13 residues. V was cut by 3 bases and J by 3 bases, with 9 bases left in between. CDR3: CASSIGEGYEQYF. In DNA, the CDR3 is TGTGCCAGTAGTATCGGAGAGGGCTACGAGCAGTACTTC. Full variable domain (rest looked up from reference TRBV19 and TRBJ2-7): DGGITQSPKYLFRKEGQNVTLSCEQNLNHDAMYWYRQDPGQGLRLIYYSQIVNDFQKGDIAEGYSVSREKKESFPLTVTSAQKNPTAFYLCASSIGEGYEQYFGPGTRLTVT.

V and J are TRBV28 and TRBJ2-1; a possible D gene is TRBD2 (6 bases). The ends were cut back, 4 bases at V and 2 bases at J, with 12 bases in the middle. Germline V gives CDR1 MDHEN, CDR2 SYDVKM. The CDR3 totals 15 residues. CDR3 protein: CASSSGGSAYNEQFF. As DNA, the CDR3 is TGTGCCAGCAGTTCTGGGGGGAGTGCCTACAATGAGCAGTTCTTC.

CDR3 nucleotide sequence: TGTGCCAGCAGTGCCCCAGGGGTTGGTGGCTACACCTTC. Its protein product is CASSAPGVGGYTF. The rearrangement uses TRBV25-1 and TRBJ1-2, with a weak D call TRBD1 (6 bases). CDR3 length: 13 residues. Germline V lookup: CDR1 MGHDK, CDR2 SYGVNS. Between the trimmed V and J ends, which lost 4 bases and 7 bases, there was a span of 13 bases.

This rearrangement joins TRBV11-2 to TRBJ2-7; D is possibly TRBD2 (6 bases). CDR3 size: 12 residues. Trimming removed 5 bases from V and 6 bases from J, with 11 bases in between. Per germline, CDR1 SGHAT and CDR2 FQNNGV. The CDR3 loop reads CASSPGGFEQYF. CDR3 DNA sequence: TGTGCCAGCAGCCCCGGGGGTTTCGAGCAGTACTTC.

V gene TRBV15 combines with J gene TRBJ1-5; 12 positions agree with TRBD1. The CDR3 loop spans 18 amino acids. V lost 5 bases to trimming and J lost 2 bases; unmatched junction nucleotides: 10. The germline V gene encodes CDR1 LNHNV and CDR2 YYDKDF (reference sequence). The CDR3 DNA reads as TGTGCCACCAGCCGGCGGGACAGGGGGCGAGTGGGCAATCAGCCCCAGCATTTT. Protein product: CATSRRDRGRVGNQPQHF.

The chain is built from TRBV4-1 and TRBJ2-7; TRBD2 aligns across 11 bases. V was clipped by 4 bases and J by 3 bases; unmatched bases: 8. This CDR3 spans 16 amino acids. Looked up from germline, CDR1 is MGHRA and CDR2 is YSYEKL. The CDR3 spells CASSLRLAGINYEQYF. In nucleotides, the CDR3 is TGCGCCAGCAGCCTCAGACTAGCGGGGATTAACTACGAGCAGTACTTC.

The chain combines TRBV2 with TRBJ2-5, with D maybe TRBD2 (5 bases). In germline, CDR1 is SNHLY, CDR2 FYNNEI. The CDR3 covers 13 residues. V gave up 4 bases and J gave up 4 bases, with 10 bases separating them. CDR3 sequence (DNA): TGTGCCAGCAGTGTTAATCGGGGAGAGACCCAGTACTTC. Protein sequence: CASSVNRGETQYF.

This rearrangement joins TRBV5-6 to TRBJ2-2; the D gene is possibly TRBD2 (5 bases). The CDR3 runs to 16 residues. Trimming left V 5 bases short and J 3 bases short, with 17 bases between. Germline V gene sequence: CDR1 SGHDT, CDR2 YYEEEE. The CDR3 is CASSYTEGIDTGELFF. The CDR3 bases are TGTGCCAGCAGTTATACAGAGGGTATAGACACCGGGGAGCTGTTTTTT.

This chain uses TRBV19 with TRBJ1-1, with 7 bases aligning to TRBD1. Germline V gene sequence: CDR1 LNHDA, CDR2 SQIVND (reference sequence). Trimming removed 0 bases from V and 2 bases from J; junction bases left unmatched: 3. The CDR3 totals 15 residues. The CDR3 reads CASSIEGGFNTEAFF. In nucleotides, the CDR3 is TGTGCCAGTAGTATAGAAGGGGGCTTTAACACTGAAGCTTTCTTT.

V gene TRBV19 combines with J gene TRBJ1-6; the match to TRBD1 covers 7 bases. V was clipped by 8 bases and J by 0 bases; unmatched bases: 16. The CDR3 loop spans 19 amino acids. CDR1 LNHDA and CDR2 SQIVND come from the germline V gene (reference sequence). The CDR3 DNA follows: TGTGCCAGTGGGTCCGGGACAGCTACTTTAAGCTCCTATAATTCACCCCTCCACTTT. This codes for CASGSGTATLSSYNSPLHF.

This chain uses TRBV20-1 with TRBJ1-2; D is unresolved. The CDR3 loop spans 11 amino acids. Deletions cut 7 bases from V and 7 bases from J, with 13 bases between. Germline CDR1 reads DFQATT; CDR2 reads SNEGSKA (reference sequence). The CDR3 region is CSVSQDTGYTF. For the CDR3, the DNA is TGCAGTGTCTCTCAAGACACTGGCTACACCTTC.

This chain connects TRBV19 to TRBJ1-6, with 10 bases aligning to TRBD1. Germline assignment: CDR1 LNHDA and CDR2 SQIVND (reference sequence). This CDR3 is built from 14 residues. Trimming at V came to 5 bases and at J to 14 bases, leaving 9 bases not matched to a gene. The DNA of the CDR3 is TGTGCCAGTAGTGTGGGACAGGGGTTAATCACCCTCCACTTT. Encoded protein: CASSVGQGLITLHF.

The J gene is TRBJ2-1, the V gene TRBV5-1; D perhaps matches TRBD1 (5 bases). Germline values: CDR1 SGHRS, CDR2 YFSETQ. Trimming cost V 5 bases and J 5 bases, with 17 bases left between them. The CDR3 has 15 amino acids. CDR3 sequence: CASSRTGQMDNEQFF. Here the CDR3 DNA reads TGCGCCAGCAGTCGAACAGGCCAGATGGACAATGAGCAGTTCTTC.

The chain combines TRBV9 with TRBJ2-3, with TRBD1 matching 7 bases. V lost 3 bases, J lost 5 bases, and 9 bases stayed unmatched. Germline CDR1 is SGDLS and CDR2 is YYNGEE. The CDR3 length is 15 residues. The CDR3 DNA follows: TGTGCCAGCAGCGAGGGGACAGCCCCCGGAGATACGCAGTATTTT. This codes for CASSEGTAPGDTQYF.

The chain couples TRBV11-2 to TRBJ2-2; D assignment may be TRBD1 or TRBD2 (7 bases each). Germline V gives CDR1 SGHAT, CDR2 FQNNGV. The CDR3 runs to 17 residues. V lost 5 bases to trimming and J lost 0 bases, with 16 bases between them. CDR3 nucleotide sequence: TGTGCCAGCAGCCTAGGGAGGGACAGCGCGAACACCGGGGAGCTGTTTTTT. As protein: CASSLGRDSANTGELFF.

V gene TRBV15 combines with J gene TRBJ1-2; TRBD1 is a possible D gene (5 bases). The length of the CDR3 is 13 residues. Germline CDR1 reads LNHNV; CDR2 reads YYDKDF (reference sequence). The V end was cut by 2 bases, the J end by 4 bases, with 8 bases between. The DNA of the CDR3 is TGTGCCACCAGCAGAATCGACAGCTATGGCTACACCTTC. This encodes CATSRIDSYGYTF. The complete variable domain, with remaining parts taken from reference TRBV15 and TRBJ1-2, reads DAMVIQNPRYQVTQFGKPVTLSCSQTLNHNVMYWYQQKSSQAPKLLFHYYDKDFNNEADTPDNFQSRRPNTSFCFLDIRSPGLGDTAMYLCATSRIDSYGYTFGSGTRLTVV.

The gene calls are TRBV19 and TRBJ2-2; possible D gene TRBD2, 6 bases. The CDR3 length is 10 residues. CDR1 and CDR2 (germline): LNHDA, SQIVND (reference sequence). Trimming took off 11 bases at V and 8 bases at J, with 9 bases between the two ends. DNA of the CDR3: TGTGCCGTGGGAGGTGGGGAGCTGTTTTTT. Translating it yields CAVGGGELFF.

The CDR3 bases are TGTGCCAGCAGCCGCAGGGTAACCTACAATGAGCAGTTCTTC. This encodes CASSRRVTYNEQFF. The chain recombines TRBV11-3 with TRBJ2-1, with TRBD1 as a possible D gene (5 bases). The V gene's germline CDR1 is SGHNT and CDR2 YENEEA. The CDR3 totals 14 residues. V was shortened by 5 bases and J by 2 bases, with 10 bases between the two germline ends.

J is TRBJ1-1 and V is TRBV19; D is unclear. There are 15 residues in the CDR3. V was pared by 7 bases and J by 3 bases, with 18 bases between. Germline-derived CDR1 and CDR2 are LNHDA and SQIVND (reference sequence). The CDR3 here is CASTQEPERYTEAFF. The CDR3 bases are TGTGCCAGTACTCAGGAACCAGAGCGGTACACTGAAGCTTTCTTT.